A selection of T cell receptor beta chains follows, all from one sample in a study of T cells in Graves' hyperthyroidism and ophthalmopathy. MiXCR, applied by TCRdb to the multiplex PCR reads, yields one record per CDR3 protein. The table includes some 460,000 distinct CDR3 sequences, about a sixth detected once. Sequenced: blood. The receptors derive from a woman aged 18-29 years with Graves' hyperthyroidism. Each CDR3 is given with its conserved first and last residue. Each record gives: V gene, J gene, CDR3 protein.

v_call: TRBV28; j_call: TRBJ2-3; cdr3_aa: CASRSFNGATDTQYF
v_call: TRBV5-1; j_call: TRBJ2-7; cdr3_aa: CASSLVEGAMDEQYF
v_call: TRBV7-3; j_call: TRBJ2-1; cdr3_aa: CASSLEGGSASYNEQFF
v_call: TRBV28; j_call: TRBJ2-7; cdr3_aa: CASSPVIGGRSSYEQYF
v_call: TRBV25-1; j_call: TRBJ2-1; cdr3_aa: CASRGTSGNEQFF
v_call: TRBV20-1; j_call: TRBJ2-1; cdr3_aa: CSAEGLASYNEQFF
v_call: TRBV20-1; j_call: TRBJ2-3; cdr3_aa: CSAAPIIGDTQYF
v_call: TRBV6-2/TRBV6-3; j_call: TRBJ2-7; cdr3_aa: CASNGVRSYEQYF
v_call: TRBV3-1; j_call: TRBJ2-3; cdr3_aa: CASSQDGWRAGTTDTQYF
v_call: TRBV6-9; j_call: TRBJ1-2; cdr3_aa: CASSLTGRDGYTF
v_call: TRBV5-1; j_call: TRBJ2-5; cdr3_aa: CASSFREGQETQYF
v_call: TRBV18; j_call: TRBJ2-3; cdr3_aa: CASSPPSTDTQYF
v_call: TRBV28; j_call: TRBJ2-3; cdr3_aa: CAEPLSDTQYF
v_call: TRBV19; j_call: TRBJ1-1; cdr3_aa: CASSTRGGPEAFF
v_call: TRBV10-1; j_call: TRBJ2-7; cdr3_aa: CASSSTAGLHEQYF
v_call: TRBV12-3/TRBV12-4; j_call: TRBJ1-1; cdr3_aa: CATDPGTGVGNTEAFF
v_call: TRBV3-1; j_call: TRBJ2-1; cdr3_aa: CASSQGGGPNEQFF
v_call: TRBV20-1; j_call: TRBJ1-6; cdr3_aa: CSANRDYGRNSPLHF